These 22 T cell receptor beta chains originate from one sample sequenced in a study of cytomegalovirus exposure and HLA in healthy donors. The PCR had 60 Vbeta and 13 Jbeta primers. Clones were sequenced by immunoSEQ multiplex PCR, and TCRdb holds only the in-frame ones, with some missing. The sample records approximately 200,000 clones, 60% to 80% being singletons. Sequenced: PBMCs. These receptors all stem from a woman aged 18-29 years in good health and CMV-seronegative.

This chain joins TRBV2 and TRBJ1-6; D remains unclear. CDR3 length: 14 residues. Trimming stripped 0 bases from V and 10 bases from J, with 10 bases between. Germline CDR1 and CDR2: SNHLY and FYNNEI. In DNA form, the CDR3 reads TGTGCCAGCAGTGAAGCGGGCTTGTGGTCACCCCTCCACTTT. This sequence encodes CASSEAGLWSPLHF.

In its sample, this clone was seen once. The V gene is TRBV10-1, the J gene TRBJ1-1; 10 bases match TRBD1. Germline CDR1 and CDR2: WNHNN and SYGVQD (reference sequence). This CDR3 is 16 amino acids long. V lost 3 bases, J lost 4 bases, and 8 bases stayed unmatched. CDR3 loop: CASSDTGTGVTTEAFF. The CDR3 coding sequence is TGCGCCAGCAGTGACACTGGGACAGGGGTCACCACTGAAGCTTTCTTT.

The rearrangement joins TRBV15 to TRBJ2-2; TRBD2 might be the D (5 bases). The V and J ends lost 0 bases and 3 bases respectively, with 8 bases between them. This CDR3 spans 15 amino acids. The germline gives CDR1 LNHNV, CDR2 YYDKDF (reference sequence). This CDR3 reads CATSREGLYTGELFF. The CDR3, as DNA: TGTGCCACCAGCAGAGAAGGACTTTACACCGGGGAGCTGTTTTTT.

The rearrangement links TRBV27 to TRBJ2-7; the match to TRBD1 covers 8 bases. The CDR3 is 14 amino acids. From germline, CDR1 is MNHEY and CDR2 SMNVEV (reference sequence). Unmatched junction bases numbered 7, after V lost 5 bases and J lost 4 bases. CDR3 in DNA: TGTGCCAGCAGTACGAGACAGGGGTGGTACGAGCAGTACTTC. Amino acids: CASSTRQGWYEQYF.

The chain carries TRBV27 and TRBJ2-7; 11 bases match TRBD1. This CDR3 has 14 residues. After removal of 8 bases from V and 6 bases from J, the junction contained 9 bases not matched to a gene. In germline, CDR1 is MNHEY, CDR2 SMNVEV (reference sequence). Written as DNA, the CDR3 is TGTGCCAGCTCTCCAGGGACAGGGGGGCTCGAGCAGTACTTC. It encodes CASSPGTGGLEQYF.

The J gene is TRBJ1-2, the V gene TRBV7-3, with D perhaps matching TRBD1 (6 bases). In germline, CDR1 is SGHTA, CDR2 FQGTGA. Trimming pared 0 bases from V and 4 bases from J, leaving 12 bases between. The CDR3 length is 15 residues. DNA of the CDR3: TGTGCCAGCAGCTTAACAGCGGGGGGCGGCTATGGCTACACCTTC. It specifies CASSLTAGGGYGYTF. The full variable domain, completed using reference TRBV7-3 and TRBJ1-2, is GAGVSQTPSNKVTEKGKYVELRCDPISGHTALYWYRQSLGQGPEFLIYFQGTGAADDSGLPNDRFFAVRPEGSVSTLKIQRTERGDSAVYLCASSLTAGGGYGYTFGSGTRLTVV.

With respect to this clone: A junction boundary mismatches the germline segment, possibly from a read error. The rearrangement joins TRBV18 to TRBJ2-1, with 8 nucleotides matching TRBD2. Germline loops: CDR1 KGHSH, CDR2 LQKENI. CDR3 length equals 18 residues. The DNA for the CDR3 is TGTGCCAGCTCACCCCAAATGCCGACTAGCGCCTCCTACGATGAGCAGTTCTTC. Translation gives CASSPQMPTSASYDEQFF.

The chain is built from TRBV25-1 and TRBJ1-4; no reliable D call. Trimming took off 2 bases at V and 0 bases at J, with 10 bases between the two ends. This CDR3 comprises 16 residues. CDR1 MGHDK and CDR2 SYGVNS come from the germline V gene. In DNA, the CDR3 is TGTGCCAGCAGTGAACCCCAGGCCCCAACTAATGAAAAACTGTTTTTT. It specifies CASSEPQAPTNEKLFF.

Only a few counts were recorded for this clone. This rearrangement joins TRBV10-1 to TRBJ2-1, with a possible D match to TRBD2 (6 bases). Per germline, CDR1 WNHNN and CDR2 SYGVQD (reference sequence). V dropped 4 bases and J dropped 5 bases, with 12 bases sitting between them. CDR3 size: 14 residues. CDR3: CASSGGVSDNEQFF. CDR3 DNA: TGCGCCAGCAGTGGCGGGGTTTCGGACAATGAGCAGTTCTTC.

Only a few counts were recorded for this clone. The CDR3 DNA follows: TGCGCCAGCAGCTTGGCCGGGAGGGGGCGATCTGGGAACACTGAAGCTTTCTTT. Its translation: CASSLAGRGRSGNTEAFF. The chain carries TRBV5-1 and TRBJ1-1; 7 bases line up with TRBD1. The germline gives CDR1 SGHRS, CDR2 YFSETQ. CDR3 length: 18 residues. Unmatched junction bases numbered 12, after V lost 0 bases and J lost 1 base.

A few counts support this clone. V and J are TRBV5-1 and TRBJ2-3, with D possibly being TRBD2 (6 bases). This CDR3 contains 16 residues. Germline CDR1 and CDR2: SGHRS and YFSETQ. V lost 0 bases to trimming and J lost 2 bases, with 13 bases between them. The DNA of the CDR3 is TGCGCCAGCAGCTTGGGCATCCGGGACTCCACAGATACGCAGTATTTT. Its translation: CASSLGIRDSTDTQYF.

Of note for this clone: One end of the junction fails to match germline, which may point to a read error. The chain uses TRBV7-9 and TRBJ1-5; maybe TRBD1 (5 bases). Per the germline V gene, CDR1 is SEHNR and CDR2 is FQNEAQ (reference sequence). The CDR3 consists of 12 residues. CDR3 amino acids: CSSSSRDRAQHF. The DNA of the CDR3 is TGTTCCAGCAGCTCCAGAGACAGAGCCCAGCATTTT. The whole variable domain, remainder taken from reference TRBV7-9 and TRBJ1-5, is DTGVSQNPRHKITKRGQNVTFRCDPISEHNRLYWYRQTLGQGPEFLTYFQNEAQLEKSRLLSDRFSAERPKGSFSTLEIQRTEQGDSAMYLCSSSSRDRAQHFGDGTRLSIL.

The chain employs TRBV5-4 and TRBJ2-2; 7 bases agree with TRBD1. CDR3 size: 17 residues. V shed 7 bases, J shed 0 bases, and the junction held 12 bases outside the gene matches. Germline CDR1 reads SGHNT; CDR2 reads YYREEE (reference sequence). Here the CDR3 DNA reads TGTGCCAGCTCACCAGGCCCGGGACAGTCGAACACCGGGGAGCTGTTTTTT. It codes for CASSPGPGQSNTGELFF.

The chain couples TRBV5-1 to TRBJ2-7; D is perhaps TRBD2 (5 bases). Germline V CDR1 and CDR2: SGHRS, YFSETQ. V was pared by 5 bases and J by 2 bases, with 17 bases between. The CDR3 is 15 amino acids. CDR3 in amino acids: CASRWNRDQTYEQYF. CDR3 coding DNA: TGCGCCAGCAGATGGAACCGGGATCAGACCTACGAGCAGTACTTC. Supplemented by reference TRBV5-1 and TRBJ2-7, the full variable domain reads KAGVTQTPRYLIKTRGQQVTLSCSPISGHRSVSWYQQTPGQGLQFLFEYFSETQRNKGNFPGRFSGRQFSNSRSEMNVSTLELGDSALYLCASRWNRDQTYEQYFGPGTRLTVT.

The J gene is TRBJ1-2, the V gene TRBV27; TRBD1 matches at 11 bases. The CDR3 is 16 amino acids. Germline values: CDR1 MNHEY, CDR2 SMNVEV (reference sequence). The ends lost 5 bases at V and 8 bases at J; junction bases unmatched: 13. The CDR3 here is CASSLTRTGGRRGYTF. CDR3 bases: TGTGCCAGCAGTCTAACCCGGACAGGGGGCCGCCGGGGCTACACCTTC.

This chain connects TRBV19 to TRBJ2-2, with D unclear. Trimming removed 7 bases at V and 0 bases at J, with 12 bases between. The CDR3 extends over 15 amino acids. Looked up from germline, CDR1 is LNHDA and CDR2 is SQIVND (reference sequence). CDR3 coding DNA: TGTGCCAGTACCCCAGACAACGCGAACACCGGGGAGCTGTTTTTT. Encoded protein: CASTPDNANTGELFF. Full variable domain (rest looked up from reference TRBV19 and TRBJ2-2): DGGITQSPKYLFRKEGQNVTLSCEQNLNHDAMYWYRQDPGQGLRLIYYSQIVNDFQKGDIAEGYSVSREKKESFPLTVTSAQKNPTAFYLCASTPDNANTGELFFGEGSRLTVL.

The CDR3 region is CASSQDGGASNQPQHF. CDR3 DNA sequence: TGCGCCAGCAGCCAAGATGGAGGGGCGAGCAATCAGCCCCAGCATTTT. The V and J genes are TRBV4-1 and TRBJ1-5, with D possibly matching TRBD1 (5 bases). V dropped 0 bases and J dropped 1 base, with 10 bases sitting between them. Germline CDR1 reads MGHRA; CDR2 reads YSYEKL. CDR3 length: 16 amino acids.

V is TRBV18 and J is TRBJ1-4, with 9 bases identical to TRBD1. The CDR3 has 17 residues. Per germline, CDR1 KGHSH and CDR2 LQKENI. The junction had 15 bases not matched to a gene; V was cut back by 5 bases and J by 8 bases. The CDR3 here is CASSSTLYGTGQEKLFF. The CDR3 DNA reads TGTGCCAGCTCATCAACGCTCTACGGGACAGGGCAGGAAAAACTGTTTTTT.

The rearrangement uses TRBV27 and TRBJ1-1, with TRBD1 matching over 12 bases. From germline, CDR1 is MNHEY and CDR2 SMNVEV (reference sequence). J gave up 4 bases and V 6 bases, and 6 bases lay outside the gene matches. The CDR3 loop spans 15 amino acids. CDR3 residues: CASRPGQGASTEAFF. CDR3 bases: TGTGCCAGCAGGCCGGGACAGGGGGCGAGCACTGAAGCTTTCTTT.

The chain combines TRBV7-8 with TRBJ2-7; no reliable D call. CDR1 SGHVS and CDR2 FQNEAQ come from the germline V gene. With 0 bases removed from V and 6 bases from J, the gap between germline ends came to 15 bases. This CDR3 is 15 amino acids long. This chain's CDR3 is CASSLAGRITLEQYF. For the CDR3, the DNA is TGTGCCAGCAGCTTAGCGGGCAGAATCACCCTCGAGCAGTACTTC.

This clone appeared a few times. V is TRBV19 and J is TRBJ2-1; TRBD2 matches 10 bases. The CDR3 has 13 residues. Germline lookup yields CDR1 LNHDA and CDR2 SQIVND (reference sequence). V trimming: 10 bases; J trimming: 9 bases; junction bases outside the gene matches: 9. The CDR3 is CATLAGAPGEQFF. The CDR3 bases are TGTGCCACTCTAGCGGGGGCCCCGGGTGAGCAGTTCTTC.

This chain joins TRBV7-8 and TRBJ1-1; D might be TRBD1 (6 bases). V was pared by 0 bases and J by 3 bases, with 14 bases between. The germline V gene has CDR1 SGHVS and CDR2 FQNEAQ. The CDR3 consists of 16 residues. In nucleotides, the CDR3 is TGTGCCAGCAGCTTAGCCAAGGGGGTTAAGTACACTGAAGCTTTCTTT. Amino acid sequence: CASSLAKGVKYTEAFF.